The 7 T cell receptor beta chains below come from one sample, sequenced in a study of T cell clusters in autoimmune cytopenias. TRB was amplified by touch-down multiplex PCR, primer pools A and B combined. From its re-call of the multiplex PCR reads, TCRdb lists each CDR3 protein once, without DNA. Its table lists some 8,400 distinct CDR3 sequences. Approximately 36,000 genome equivalents of blood DNA were amplified for TRB. The sequenced sample was peripheral blood. These receptors all come from a human donor with an autoimmune cytopenia or autoimmune hepatitis (not recorded which).

The chain uses TRBV5-4 and TRBJ2-2; the TCRdb call, TRBD1, lacks DNA for checking. This CDR3 is built from 14 residues. Per germline, CDR1 SGHNT and CDR2 YYREEE (reference sequence). CDR3: CASSLTGTTGELFF. Full variable domain (remainder filled in from reference TRBV5-4 and TRBJ2-2): ETGVTQSPTHLIKTRGQQVTLRCSSQSGHNTVSWYQQALGQGPQFIFQYYREEENGRGNFPPRFSGLQFPNYSSELNVNALELDDSALYLCASSLTGTTGELFFGEGSRLTVL.

The chain combines TRBV10-3 with TRBJ1-2. CDR3 size: 14 residues. Germline V CDR1 and CDR2: ENHRY, SYGVKD. This CDR3 reads CAISGTNLGNGYTF.

V and J are TRBV6-5 and TRBJ1-1; TCRdb's D gene call, TRBD1, goes unchecked for lack of DNA. The CDR3 consists of 13 residues. Germline-derived CDR1 and CDR2 are MNHEY and SVGAGI. The CDR3 here is CASMGGAVTEAFF.

The rearrangement links TRBV24-1 to TRBJ2-1; the TCRdb D gene call, TRBD2, has no DNA to confirm it. Germline values: CDR1 KGHDR, CDR2 SFDVKD. The CDR3 sequence is 13 residues long. This chain's CDR3 is CATSDPANNEQFF.

This clonotype is deemed medium-sized by its frequency. The chain joins TRBV5-6 to TRBJ1-2. CDR1 is SGHDT and CDR2 is YYEEEE in the germline V gene. This CDR3 region has 11 residues. The CDR3: CASSFTEGYTF.

The chain joins TRBV20-1 to TRBJ2-7; TCRdb picks TRBD1, but there is no DNA to check that call. This CDR3 has 14 amino acids. The germline V gene has CDR1 DFQATT and CDR2 SNEGSKA (reference sequence). The CDR3 reads CSASRPGYSYEQYF.

The V and J genes are TRBV12-3 or TRBV12-4 and TRBJ2-4. This CDR3 is 12 amino acids long. CDR3 residues: CATGLAKNIQYF.